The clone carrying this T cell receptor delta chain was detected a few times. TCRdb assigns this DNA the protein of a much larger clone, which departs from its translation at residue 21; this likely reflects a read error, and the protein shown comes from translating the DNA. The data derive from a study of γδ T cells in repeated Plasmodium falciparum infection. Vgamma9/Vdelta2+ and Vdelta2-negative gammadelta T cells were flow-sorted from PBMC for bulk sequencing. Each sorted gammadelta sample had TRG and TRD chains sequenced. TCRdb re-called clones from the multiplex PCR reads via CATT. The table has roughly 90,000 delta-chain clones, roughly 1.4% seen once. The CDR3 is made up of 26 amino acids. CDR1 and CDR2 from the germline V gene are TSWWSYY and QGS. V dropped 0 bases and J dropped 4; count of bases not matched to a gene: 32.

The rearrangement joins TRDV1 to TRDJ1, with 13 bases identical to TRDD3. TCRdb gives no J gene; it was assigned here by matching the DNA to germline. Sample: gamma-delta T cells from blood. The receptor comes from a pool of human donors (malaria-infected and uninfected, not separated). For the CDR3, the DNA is TGTGCTCTTGGGGAACTTAGGACCTTCCTACCGCGTACTGGGGGATACGCGGCGGGCCATGTCGATAAACTCATCTTT. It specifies CALGELRTFLPRTGGYAAGHVDKLIF.